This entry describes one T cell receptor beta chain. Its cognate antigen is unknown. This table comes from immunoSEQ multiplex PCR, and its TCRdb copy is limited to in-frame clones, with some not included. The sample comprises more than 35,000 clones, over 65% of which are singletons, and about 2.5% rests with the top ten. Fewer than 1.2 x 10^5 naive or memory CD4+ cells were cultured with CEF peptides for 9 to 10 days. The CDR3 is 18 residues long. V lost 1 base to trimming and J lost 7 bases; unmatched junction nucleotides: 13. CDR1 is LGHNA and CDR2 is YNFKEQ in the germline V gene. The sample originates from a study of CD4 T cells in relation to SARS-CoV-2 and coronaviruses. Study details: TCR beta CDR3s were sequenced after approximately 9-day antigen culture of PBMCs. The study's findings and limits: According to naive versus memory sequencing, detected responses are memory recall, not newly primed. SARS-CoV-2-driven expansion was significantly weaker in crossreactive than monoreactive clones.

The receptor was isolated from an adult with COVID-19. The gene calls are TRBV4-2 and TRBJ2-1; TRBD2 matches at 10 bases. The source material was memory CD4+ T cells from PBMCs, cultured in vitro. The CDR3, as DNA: TGTGCCAGCAGCCAAGTCCCGGGACTAGCGACGACGGTTAATGAGCAGTTCTTC. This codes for CASSQVPGLATTVNEQFF.